Each of the 15 T cell receptor beta chains below was sequenced from the same sample in a study of T cells in Graves' hyperthyroidism and ophthalmopathy. TCR beta CDR3 region amplification was performed from RNA transcripts. HTBI primers were employed in a first-round RT-PCR of the TCR CDR3. TCRdb recomputed calls from the multiplex PCR reads with MiXCR, one row per CDR3 protein. The table records 600,000 or so distinct CDR3 sequences, more than 14% of them present only once. Sample: blood. Source of these receptors: a woman aged 50 to 60 with Graves' ophthalmopathy.

This clonotype came up many times. The CDR3: CASSISGARTDTQYF. The CDR3, as DNA: TGTGCCAGCAGCATAAGCGGGGCTCGCACAGATACGCAGTATTTT. The chain carries TRBV7-2 and TRBJ2-3, with 7 positions matching TRBD2. J gave up 1 base and V 5 bases, and 6 bases lay outside the gene matches. This CDR3 contains 15 residues. The germline CDR1 and CDR2 sequences are SGHTA and FQGNSA.

This clonotype was observed at least ten times. The chain carries TRBV9 and TRBJ2-1; 14 bases line up with TRBD2. After removal of 4 bases from V and 9 bases from J, the junction contained 6 bases not matched to a gene. This CDR3 has 15 residues. Germline V CDR1 and CDR2: SGDLS, YYNGEE. CDR3 DNA: TGTGCCAGCAGCCCCGGGACTAGCGGGAGAGGTGAGCAGTTCTTC. Protein sequence: CASSPGTSGRGEQFF.

This clonotype showed up many times. The genes are TRBV20-1 and TRBJ1-2; D not resolved. The CDR3 loop spans 13 amino acids. CDR1 is DFQATT and CDR2 is SNEGSKA in the germline V gene (reference sequence). With 0 bases removed from V and 4 bases from J, the gap between germline ends came to 9 bases. DNA of the CDR3: TGCAGTGCTAGAGATCTCGGGAGCTATGGCTACACCTTC. Protein sequence: CSARDLGSYGYTF.

V is TRBV4-1 and J is TRBJ2-1; 7 nucleotides agree with TRBD2. V lost 0 bases and J lost 8; bases outside the gene matches: 7. The germline gives CDR1 MGHRA, CDR2 YSYEKL. The CDR3 has 15 amino acids. CDR3 amino acids: CASSQDGGGPYEQFF. In DNA form, the CDR3 reads TGCGCCAGCAGCCAAGATGGGGGAGGGCCCTATGAGCAGTTCTTC.

In its sample, this clonotype was seen many times. This chain connects TRBV11-2 to TRBJ2-1; TRBD2 aligns across 11 bases. V gave up 3 bases and J gave up 0 bases; unmatched junction bases: 1. The germline gives CDR1 SGHAT, CDR2 FQNNGV. The CDR3 contains 16 residues. CDR3 in DNA: TGTGCCAGCAGCTTCACTAGCGGGAGCTCCTACAATGAGCAGTTCTTC. Encoded protein: CASSFTSGSSYNEQFF.

This rearrangement joins TRBV7-2 to TRBJ2-3, with 11 bases matching TRBD2. Germline-derived CDR1 and CDR2 are SGHTA and FQGNSA. CDR3 length equals 15 residues. The V gene end was trimmed by 4 bases and the J gene end by 5 bases; junction bases not matched to a gene: 5. The CDR3 DNA reads as TGTGCCAGCAGCTATACCGGGACTAGCGGAGATACGCAGTATTTT. It specifies CASSYTGTSGDTQYF.

In the case of this clonotype: A much larger clone differs by one base, so this may be a read error. The chain combines TRBV5-5 with TRBJ2-2, with D tentatively TRBD1 (5 bases). V was pared by 5 bases and J by 4 bases, with 9 bases between. Germline V gene lookup returns CDR1 SGHKS and CDR2 YYEKEE (reference sequence). This CDR3 has 13 amino acids. The CDR3 coding sequence is TGTGCCAGCAGAGACAGAAGCACCGGGGAGCTGTTTTTT. Amino acids: CASRDRSTGELFF.

This clonotype was seen a few times. This chain connects TRBV27 to TRBJ1-2, with D uncertain. The CDR3 has 15 amino acids. Germline V lookup: CDR1 MNHEY, CDR2 SMNVEV (reference sequence). The V end lost 5 bases, the J end lost 3 bases, and 16 bases lay between the germline ends. DNA for the CDR3: TGTGCCAGCAGTCCTCTCCCTTGGCGTGACTATGGCTACACCTTC. Translation: CASSPLPWRDYGYTF.

This clonotype has at least ten counts. The V and J genes are TRBV7-3 and TRBJ2-2, with TRBD1 identical over 7 bases. The junction had 4 bases not matched to a gene; V was cut back by 0 bases and J by 6 bases. The CDR3 has 15 amino acids. The germline V gene encodes CDR1 SGHTA and CDR2 FQGTGA. As DNA, the CDR3 is TGTGCCAGCAGCTTAACGTTCCAGGGGGCCGGGGAGCTGTTTTTT. Protein product: CASSLTFQGAGELFF. The full variable domain, rest sourced from reference TRBV7-3 and TRBJ2-2, is GAGVSQTPSNKVTEKGKYVELRCDPISGHTALYWYRQSLGQGPEFLIYFQGTGAADDSGLPNDRFFAVRPEGSVSTLKIQRTERGDSAVYLCASSLTFQGAGELFFGEGSRLTVL.

This clonotype showed up many times. The gene calls are TRBV24-1 and TRBJ2-3; D not resolved. Between the trimmed V and J ends, which lost 4 bases and 4 bases, there was a span of 11 bases. Germline V CDR1 and CDR2: KGHDR, SFDVKD. This CDR3 comprises 14 residues. The CDR3 loop reads CATSEVGYADTQYF. CDR3 sequence (DNA): TGTGCCACCAGTGAGGTCGGGTATGCAGATACGCAGTATTTT.

This clonotype appeared a few times. The chain employs TRBV5-1 and TRBJ2-6; D unclear. The CDR3 contains 15 residues. CDR1 and CDR2 from the germline V gene are SGHRS and YFSETQ. V lost 0 bases, J lost 0 bases, and 4 bases lay in between. The chain's CDR3 is CASSLDPSGANVLTF. As DNA, the CDR3 is TGCGCCAGCAGCTTGGACCCCTCTGGGGCCAACGTCCTGACTTTC.

This rearrangement joins TRBV6-2 or TRBV6-3 to TRBJ2-1, with D tentatively TRBD2 (5 bases). V was shortened by 2 bases and J by 2 bases, with 22 bases between the two germline ends. This CDR3 contains 19 residues. The germline CDR1 and CDR2 sequences are MNHEY and SVGEGT. The CDR3 region has the DNA TGTGCCAGCAGTTACCCGCCAAAGGGAGCGGCAAGAACCTACAATGAGCAGTTCTTC. This encodes CASSYPPKGAARTYNEQFF.

There are many counts of this clonotype. The rearrangement links TRBV6-5 to TRBJ2-1, with D possibly being TRBD2 (5 bases). The germline CDR1 and CDR2 sequences are MNHEY and SVGAGI. V gave up 2 bases and J gave up 1 base, with 15 bases separating them. The CDR3 sequence is 17 residues long. The CDR3 DNA reads as TGTGCCAGCAGTTACATGATCAGGACTGGTTCCTACAATGAGCAGTTCTTC. It yields the protein CASSYMIRTGSYNEQFF.

This clonotype came up many times. This chain uses TRBV20-1 with TRBJ1-6; 10 bases fit TRBD1. The V gene end was trimmed by 6 bases and the J gene end by 9 bases; junction bases not matched to a gene: 8. Germline-derived CDR1 and CDR2 are DFQATT and SNEGSKA (reference sequence). The CDR3 runs 14 residues. CDR3 coding DNA: TGCAGTGCCAACCTGGACAGGGGGGGTTCACCCCTCCACTTT. Protein product: CSANLDRGGSPLHF.

This clonotype was found many times. This chain connects TRBV5-1 to TRBJ2-1, with TRBD2 matching 10 bases. The CDR3 is 16 residues long. Germline assignment: CDR1 SGHRS and CDR2 YFSETQ. The trim removed 4 bases at V and 4 bases at J, leaving 8 bases unmatched. Here the CDR3 reads CASSQALAGVYNEQFF. The CDR3 DNA sequence: TGCGCCAGCAGCCAAGCTCTAGCGGGAGTTTACAATGAGCAGTTCTTC.